This T cell receptor beta chain was sequenced for a study of PD-L1 blockade in urothelial cancer. As to time point: peripheral blood 6 weeks after treatment start. The assay was immunoSEQ multiplex PCR, and TCRdb's table has in-frame clones only and misses some. This table holds about 45,000 clones, roughly four fifths found once. The CDR3 sequence is 14 residues long. CDR1 and CDR2 from the germline V gene are SNHLY and FYNNEI. The V and J ends lost 6 bases and 4 bases respectively, with 12 bases between them. This chain joins TRBV2 and TRBJ2-2; D remains unclear. The receptor comes from a man aged 55 to 70 with urothelial cancer. Sequences were derived from PBMCs, sampled around atezolizumab (anti-PD-L1) treatment. As DNA, the CDR3 is TGTGCCAGCAGACTAACTACCACCACCGGGGAGCTGTTTTTT. This gives the protein CASRLTTTTGELFF.